These 6 T cell receptor beta chains came from one sample sequenced in a study of cytomegalovirus exposure and HLA in healthy donors. The PCR employed 60 Vbeta primers together with 13 Jbeta primers. This table comes from immunoSEQ multiplex PCR, and its TCRdb copy is limited to in-frame clones, with some not included. The table lists some 48,000 clones. Sample: PBMCs. These receptors were collected from a man in his forties in good health and CMV-seropositive.

The chain joins TRBV5-6 to TRBJ2-7; 9 nucleotides agree with TRBD1. The CDR3 runs 12 residues. Unmatched junction bases numbered 0, after V lost 3 bases and J lost 5 bases. In germline, CDR1 is SGHDT, CDR2 YYEEEE. The CDR3 protein is CASSWDRDEQYF. In DNA, the CDR3 is TGTGCCAGCAGCTGGGACAGGGACGAGCAGTACTTC.

V is TRBV6-6 and J is TRBJ1-1, with a possible D match to TRBD1 (5 bases). The CDR3 has 14 amino acids. With 7 bases removed from V and 0 bases from J, the gap between germline ends came to 12 bases. Germline V gene sequence: CDR1 MNHNY, CDR2 SVGAGI (reference sequence). The CDR3 here is CASTWTSLNTEAFF. The CDR3 coding sequence is TGTGCCAGCACTTGGACATCGTTGAACACTGAAGCTTTCTTT.

CDR3 in DNA: TGTGCCAGCATCCCGGGACAGGGAGGGGAGCAGTACTTC. Encoded protein: CASIPGQGGEQYF. The gene calls are TRBV6-5 and TRBJ2-7, with 9 positions matching TRBD1. The CDR3 spans 13 residues. Germline-derived CDR1 and CDR2 are MNHEY and SVGAGI. Germline trimming cut 7 bases from V and 7 bases from J; bases unmatched to any gene: 8.

The rearrangement joins TRBV5-4 to TRBJ2-7; 11 positions agree with TRBD2. J gave up 5 bases and V 3 bases, and 4 bases lay outside the gene matches. Germline CDR1 and CDR2: SGHNT and YYREEE (reference sequence). This CDR3 has 14 residues. The CDR3 sequence: CASSYSGRDDEQYF. The CDR3 nucleotides are TGTGCCAGCAGCTATAGCGGGAGGGACGACGAGCAGTACTTC.

This chain uses TRBV19 with TRBJ2-3; the D is unclear. Germline V CDR1 and CDR2: LNHDA, SQIVND (reference sequence). V dropped 1 base and J dropped 5 bases, with 10 bases sitting between them. This CDR3 is 14 amino acids long. Here the CDR3 reads CASSIALSRDTQYF. The CDR3 DNA follows: TGTGCCAGTAGTATAGCCCTCTCTAGAGATACGCAGTATTTT. The whole variable domain, remainder taken from reference TRBV19 and TRBJ2-3, is DGGITQSPKYLFRKEGQNVTLSCEQNLNHDAMYWYRQDPGQGLRLIYYSQIVNDFQKGDIAEGYSVSREKKESFPLTVTSAQKNPTAFYLCASSIALSRDTQYFGPGTRLTVL.

This chain links TRBV5-1 with TRBJ2-7; D is unresolved. Trimming left V 4 bases short and J 0 bases short, with 14 bases between. The germline CDR1 and CDR2 sequences are SGHRS and YFSETQ. The CDR3 runs 15 residues. CDR3 DNA: TGCGCCAGCAGCCCCCTCCCCGGAGCCTCCTACGAGCAGTACTTC. It is translated as CASSPLPGASYEQYF.